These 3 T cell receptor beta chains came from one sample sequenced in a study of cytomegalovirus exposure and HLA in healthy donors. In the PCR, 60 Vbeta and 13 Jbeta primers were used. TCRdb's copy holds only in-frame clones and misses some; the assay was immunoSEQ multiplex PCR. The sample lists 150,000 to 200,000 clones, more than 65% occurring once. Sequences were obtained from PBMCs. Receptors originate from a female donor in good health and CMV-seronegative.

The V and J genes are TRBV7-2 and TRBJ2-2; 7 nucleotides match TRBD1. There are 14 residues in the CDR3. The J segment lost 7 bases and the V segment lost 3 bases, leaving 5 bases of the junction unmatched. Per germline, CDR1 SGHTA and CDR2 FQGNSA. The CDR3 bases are TGTGCCAGCAGCTTCGGTCAGGGGGTCGGGGAGCTGTTTTTT. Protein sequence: CASSFGQGVGELFF.

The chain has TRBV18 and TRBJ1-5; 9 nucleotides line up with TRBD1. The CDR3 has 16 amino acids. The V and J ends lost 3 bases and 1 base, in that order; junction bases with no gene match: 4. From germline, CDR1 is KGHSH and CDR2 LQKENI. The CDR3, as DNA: TGTGCCAGCTCACCGACAGGGGGGAGGAGCAATCAGCCCCAGCATTTT. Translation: CASSPTGGRSNQPQHF.

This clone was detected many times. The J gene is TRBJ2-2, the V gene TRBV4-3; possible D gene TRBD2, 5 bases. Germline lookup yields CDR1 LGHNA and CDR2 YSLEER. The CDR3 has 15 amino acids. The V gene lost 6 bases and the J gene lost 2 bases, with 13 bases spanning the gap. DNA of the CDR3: TGCGCCAGCAGGGTATCGACTACCAACACCGGGGAGCTGTTTTTT. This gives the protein CASRVSTTNTGELFF.